This T cell receptor (beta chain) was identified in a study of post-analysis software for immune sequencing data. Across the whole study: The patients showed relapsing-remitting, secondary progressive and progressive-relapsing multiple sclerosis courses.

General observations from the study: Patients used about 5 TRBV segments, including TRBV5-6, TRBV5-1 and TRBV20-1, more often than controls.

Unique molecular identifiers had been added to the TCR beta cDNA libraries. TCRdb recomputed calls from the PCR reads with MiXCR, one row per CDR3 protein. Of roughly 600,000 distinct CDR3 sequences listed, roughly two fifths are singletons. With respect to this clonotype: The antigen is undetermined.

V dropped 0 bases and J dropped 0 bases, with 17 bases sitting between them. The CDR3 has 18 amino acids. Germline values: CDR1 LGHDT, CDR2 YNNKEL (reference sequence). This clonotype was obtained from a girl between 5 and 17 years old with multiple sclerosis. Source material: blood. The chain uses TRBV3-1 and TRBJ1-2; D gene uncertain. The CDR3 region has the DNA TGTGCCAGCAGCCAAGAAAGTCAGCGCGCCAAAGCTAACTATGGCTACACCTTC. Residues: CASSQESQRAKANYGYTF.